The rows below give T cell receptor beta chains drawn from one sample of a study of blood T cell repertoires in COVID-19. Sequenced by immunoSEQ multiplex PCR; TCRdb stores in-frame clones only, minus some. The repertoire holds 180,000 or so clones, with about nine tenths as singletons. Sequenced material: PBMCs or T cells enriched from blood (not recorded which). Source of these receptors: a woman between 18 and 30 years old who had recovered from COVID-19. Both conserved end residues are part of each CDR3. D genes are given only for firm matches. Some rows have no size entry. The others give once, few or many, or a class for an expanded clone.

V	size	D	J	CDR3	DNA
TRBV10-3	-	-	TRBJ2-7	CAISGRDGQGEQYF	TGTGCCATCAGTGGGCGGGACGGCCAGGGAGAGCAGTACTTC
TRBV11-2	-	TRBD1	TRBJ2-3	CASSVGVLQGTADTQYF	TGTGCCAGCAGCGTAGGTGTGTTACAGGGGACAGCAGATACGCAGTATTTT
TRBV28	-	TRBD1	TRBJ1-2	CASSRTGFGYTF	TGTGCCAGCAGCCGGACAGGGTTTGGCTACACCTTC
TRBV7-2	-	TRBD2	TRBJ2-7	CASSLGLAGSTYEQYF	TGTGCCAGCAGCCTAGGACTAGCGGGAAGTACCTACGAGCAGTACTTC
TRBV5-6	-	TRBD2	TRBJ2-7	CASSIAGGSQFEQYF	TGTGCCAGCAGCATTGCGGGCGGGAGTCAGTTCGAGCAGTACTTC
TRBV9	-	-	TRBJ2-2	CASSEQGRIGELFF	TGTGCCAGCAGCGAACAGGGGAGGATCGGGGAGCTGTTTTTT
TRBV27	few	-	TRBJ1-6	CASSLSPGQANNSPLHF	TGTGCCAGCAGTTTATCCCCAGGGCAGGCAAATAATTCACCCCTCCACTTT
TRBV29-1	-	-	TRBJ2-7	CSVEPLTYSYEQYF	TGCAGCGTTGAACCCCTCACATACTCCTACGAGCAGTACTTC
TRBV18	-	-	TRBJ2-1	CASSARDQGGSLNEQFF	TGTGCCAGCTCCGCCCGGGACCAGGGGGGAAGCCTCAATGAGCAGTTCTTC
TRBV7-8	-	-	TRBJ2-7	CASSLSEVSSYEQYF	TGTGCCAGCAGCTTATCAGAGGTTAGCTCCTACGAGCAGTACTTC
TRBV7-9	-	TRBD2	TRBJ2-3	CASSFAGGVDTQYF	TGTGCCAGCAGCTTCGCGGGAGGAGTGGATACGCAGTATTTT
TRBV7-8	-	TRBD1	TRBJ1-1	CATTDRGGNTEAFF	TGTGCCACTACAGACAGGGGGGGGAACACTGAAGCTTTCTTT
TRBV28	-	-	TRBJ1-5	CASSFRGGPQHF	TGTGCCAGCAGTTTTCGGGGGGGTCCCCAGCATTTT
TRBV21-1	-	-	TRBJ2-7	CASKGGYEQYF	TGTGCCAGCAAAGGGGGCTACGAGCAGTACTTC
TRBV14	-	-	TRBJ1-6	CASSQVYSSVIKLNSPLHF	TGTGCCAGCAGCCAAGTGTATAGTTCTGTAATTAAGCTTAATTCACCCCTCCACTTT
TRBV4-3	-	-	TRBJ2-1	CASSQDLRGISYNEQFF	TGCGCCAGCAGCCAAGATCTCCGCGGGATCTCCTACAATGAGCAGTTCTTC
TRBV29-1	once	-	TRBJ1-2	CSVEEFANYGYTF	TGCAGCGTTGAAGAGTTCGCTAACTATGGCTACACCTTC
TRBV28	-	-	TRBJ1-5	CASSLLGGKDQPQHF	TGTGCCAGCAGTTTATTGGGGGGGAAGGATCAGCCCCAGCATTTT
TRBV30	-	TRBD2	TRBJ2-3	CAWVLAGMVADTQYF	TGTGCCTGGGTCCTAGCGGGGATGGTCGCAGATACGCAGTATTTT
TRBV6-5	once	-	TRBJ1-2	CASSQTGRRGGYTF	TGTGCCAGCAGTCAAACAGGGCGCCGTGGTGGCTACACCTTC
TRBV30	-	-	TRBJ2-7	CAWPPPDGSYEQYF	TGTGCCTGGCCGCCCCCCGATGGGAGCTACGAGCAGTACTTC
TRBV11-2	-	TRBD1	TRBJ1-5	CASSLDRPGGGQPQHF	TGTGCCAGCAGCTTAGATCGTCCAGGGGGCGGGCAGCCCCAGCATTTT
TRBV5-1	few	TRBD1	TRBJ1-1	CASSSGQGMNTEAFF	TGCGCCAGCAGCTCCGGACAGGGCATGAACACTGAAGCTTTCTTT
TRBV20-1	-	-	TRBJ2-1	CSARGRNEQFF	TGCAGTGCTAGAGGCCGGAATGAGCAGTTCTTC
TRBV19	-	TRBD1	TRBJ1-2	CASSIQGGHGYTF	TGTGCCAGTAGTATACAGGGGGGCCATGGCTACACCTTC
TRBV6-4	-	TRBD2	TRBJ2-2	CASRSGSRVGGELFF	TGTGCCAGCAGGAGCGGGAGCCGCGTCGGTGGGGAGCTGTTTTTT
TRBV7-9	-	-	TRBJ2-5	CASSLARQGQETQYF	TGTGCCAGCAGCTTAGCGCGCCAGGGGCAAGAGACCCAGTACTTC
TRBV5-1	once	TRBD2	TRBJ2-2	CASSSGGSNTGELFF	TGCGCCAGCAGCTCGGGGGGAAGTAACACCGGGGAGCTGTTTTTT
TRBV29-1	-	-	TRBJ2-3	CSVEMEGGTQYF	TGCAGCGTCGAAATGGAGGGCGGTACGCAGTATTTT
TRBV19	few	-	TRBJ1-4	CATTRGGVNEKLFF	TGTGCCACCACGCGGGGGGGAGTTAATGAAAAACTGTTTTTT
TRBV10-1	many	TRBD2	TRBJ2-2	CASSDPGGSGELFF	TGCGCCAGCAGTGACCCGGGGGGATCCGGGGAGCTGTTTTTT
TRBV2	-	TRBD2	TRBJ2-5	CASSVSGRAKEQETQYF	TGTGCCAGCAGTGTTAGCGGGAGGGCAAAGGAACAAGAGACCCAGTACTTC
TRBV5-1	-	-	TRBJ2-3	CASTVERADTQYF	TGCGCCAGCACGGTCGAGAGGGCAGATACGCAGTATTTT
TRBV19	-	TRBD2	TRBJ2-7	CASSRGLAGAEQYF	TGTGCCAGTAGTAGGGGACTAGCGGGAGCTGAGCAGTACTTC
TRBV2	-	-	TRBJ2-7	CASMGEAYEQYF	TGTGCCAGCATGGGGGAGGCCTACGAGCAGTACTTC
TRBV25-1	-	-	TRBJ2-7	CASSSRDSPASYEQYF	TGTGCCAGCAGTTCACGGGACTCCCCAGCATCCTACGAGCAGTACTTC
TRBV18	once	-	TRBJ1-1	CASSAGTVVIMNTEAFF	TGTGCCAGCTCGGCGGGAACTGTGGTGATCATGAACACTGAAGCTTTCTTT
TRBV11-2	once	TRBD2	TRBJ2-1	CASSPSGRAYNEQFF	TGTGCCAGCAGCCCCAGCGGGAGGGCCTACAATGAGCAGTTCTTC
TRBV27	-	TRBD2	TRBJ2-5	CASRSLAVETQYF	TGTGCCAGCAGGTCACTAGCGGTAGAGACCCAGTACTTC
TRBV7-9	few	-	TRBJ1-6	CASSLEQYNSPLHF	TGTGCCAGCAGCTTGGAGCAGTATAATTCACCCCTCCACTTT
TRBV14	-	TRBD2	TRBJ2-7	CASSAGGLPYEQYF	TGTGCCAGCAGTGCGGGAGGGCTCCCCTACGAGCAGTACTTC
TRBV20-1	-	-	TRBJ2-7	CSAQGYEQYF	TGCAGTGCTCAGGGATACGAGCAGTACTTC
TRBV28	-	-	TRBJ2-1	CASSVSGQGVDEQFF	TGTGCCAGCAGTGTTAGCGGCCAGGGGGTCGATGAGCAGTTCTTC
TRBV27	-	TRBD1	TRBJ1-5	CASRPGTGNQPQHF	TGTGCCAGCCGCCCCGGGACAGGAAATCAGCCCCAGCATTTT
TRBV9	-	-	TRBJ2-6	CASSVASPGANVLTF	TGTGCCAGCAGCGTAGCTTCCCCTGGGGCCAACGTCCTGACTTTC
TRBV19	-	TRBD1	TRBJ1-2	CASSIADRGSYGYTF	TGTGCCAGTAGTATCGCGGACAGGGGCTCATATGGCTACACCTTC
TRBV2	-	TRBD2	TRBJ2-1	CASSVSGRGEAEQFF	TGTGCCAGCAGTGTTAGCGGGAGGGGCGAGGCTGAGCAGTTCTTC